These 26 T cell receptor beta chains originate from one sample sequenced in a study of T cell repertoires in cytomegalovirus infection. TCRdb ran MiXCR on the reads and lists one entry per CDR3 protein. The table has fewer than 250,000 distinct CDR3 sequences, more than 9% seen once. The sample taken for sequencing was PBMCs. These receptors originate from a human donor in good health (CMV status not recorded). Some clones in this sample may be carry-over from other donors' samples.

J is TRBJ2-7 and V is TRBV25-1, with a possible D match to TRBD2 (5 bases). Trimming stripped 3 bases from V and 2 bases from J, with 11 bases between. The CDR3 is made up of 14 amino acids. In germline, CDR1 is MGHDK, CDR2 SYGVNS. The CDR3 DNA follows: TGTGCCAGCAGTGATCGGCTAGCAGCCTACGAGCAGTACTTC. Translated: CASSDRLAAYEQYF.

This clonotype appeared many times. V usage is TRBV6-1 and J usage is TRBJ2-1; possible D gene TRBD2, 5 bases. CDR3 length equals 13 residues. Between the trimmed V and J ends, which lost 4 bases and 9 bases, there was a span of 13 bases. CDR1 is MNHNS and CDR2 is SASEGT in the germline V gene. The CDR3 sequence: CASSGLAVGEQFF. The CDR3 nucleotides are TGTGCCAGCAGTGGCCTAGCCGTAGGTGAGCAGTTCTTC.

This clonotype showed up many times. The chain employs TRBV7-2 and TRBJ1-6; the D gene is possibly TRBD1 (6 bases). V lost 2 bases, J lost 7 bases, and 18 bases lay in between. Germline V CDR1 and CDR2: SGHTA, FQGNSA. This CDR3 region has 17 residues. The CDR3, as DNA: TGTGCCAGCAGCTTAAGGGGGATAGAGGCCCCGAATTCACCCCTCCACTTT. Its translation is CASSLRGIEAPNSPLHF.

The genes are TRBV29-1 and TRBJ1-2; D not certain. V lost 7 bases, J lost 8 bases, and 14 bases lay in between. The CDR3 extends over 11 amino acids. Germline V gene sequence: CDR1 SQVTM, CDR2 ANQGSEA. The CDR3 sequence: CSAERAGGYTF. CDR3 nucleotide sequence: TGCAGCGCCGAGAGGGCGGGAGGCTACACCTTC. Together with reference TRBV29-1 and TRBJ1-2, the CDR3 gives the full variable domain: SAVISQKPSRDICQRGTSLTIQCQVDSQVTMMFWYRQQPGQSLTLIATANQGSEATYESGFVIDKFPISRPNLTFSTLTVSNMSPEDSSIYLCSAERAGGYTFGSGTRLTVV.

This clonotype has a count of ten or more. The chain couples TRBV28 to TRBJ2-7, with 8 bases aligning to TRBD1. Germline V lookup: CDR1 MDHEN, CDR2 SYDVKM. The CDR3 loop spans 15 amino acids. J gave up 5 bases and V 3 bases, and 9 bases lay outside the gene matches. CDR3 amino acids: CASSFQGAQGDEQYF. For the CDR3, the DNA is TGTGCCAGCAGTTTTCAGGGGGCACAGGGAGACGAGCAGTACTTC.

This clonotype was picked up a small number of times. The V and J genes are TRBV3-1 and TRBJ1-2; D remains ambiguous. Per the germline V gene, CDR1 is LGHDT and CDR2 is YNNKEL (reference sequence). The CDR3 contains 11 residues. Trimming pared 0 bases from V and 8 bases from J, leaving 4 bases between. This CDR3 reads CASSQDKGYTF. In DNA, the CDR3 is TGTGCCAGCAGCCAAGACAAAGGCTACACCTTC.

The rearrangement joins TRBV9 to TRBJ2-7; weak D call: TRBD1 (5 bases). Germline assignment: CDR1 SGDLS and CDR2 YYNGEE. The CDR3 covers 16 residues. V dropped 0 bases and J dropped 1 base, with 14 bases sitting between them. The DNA of the CDR3 is TGTGCCAGCAGCGTAGGGTGGGAACAGGAGTCCTACGAGCAGTACTTC. This gives the protein CASSVGWEQESYEQYF.

This clonotype was counted only a few times. The rearrangement links TRBV29-1 to TRBJ1-2; no clear D gene. The CDR3 is 12 amino acids. Deletions cut 3 bases from V and 1 base from J, with 6 bases between. CDR1 SQVTM and CDR2 ANQGSEA come from the germline V gene. The CDR3 protein is CSVDRINYGYTF. DNA of the CDR3: TGCAGCGTTGACAGGATTAACTATGGCTACACCTTC. Drawing the rest from reference TRBV29-1 and TRBJ1-2, the complete variable domain is SAVISQKPSRDICQRGTSLTIQCQVDSQVTMMFWYRQQPGQSLTLIATANQGSEATYESGFVIDKFPISRPNLTFSTLTVSNMSPEDSSIYLCSVDRINYGYTFGSGTRLTVV.

The rearrangement uses TRBV19 and TRBJ1-2, with D tentatively TRBD1 (5 bases). The germline V and J ends were trimmed by 3 bases and 0 bases, with 11 bases remaining between them. CDR3 length equals 15 residues. Germline V gene data show CDR1 as LNHDA and CDR2 as SQIVND (reference sequence). The CDR3: CASSISQGSNYGYTF. The CDR3 DNA follows: TGTGCCAGTAGTATCTCCCAGGGATCTAACTATGGCTACACCTTC.

This clonotype has ten or more counts. This rearrangement joins TRBV7-2 to TRBJ2-1; D not certain. This CDR3 region has 14 residues. V was clipped by 2 bases and J by 6 bases, with 11 bases between them. Germline V lookup: CDR1 SGHTA, CDR2 FQGNSA. The CDR3 reads CASSLYITSNEQFF. CDR3 DNA: TGTGCCAGCAGCTTATACATAACAAGCAATGAGCAGTTCTTC.

This clonotype appeared a few times. This chain connects TRBV2 to TRBJ1-5; 10 bases match TRBD1. V gave up 8 bases and J gave up 3 bases; unmatched junction bases: 4. The CDR3 length is 14 residues. CDR1 and CDR2 (germline): SNHLY, FYNNEI. This chain's CDR3 is CASGGTGDNQPQHF. For the CDR3, the DNA is TGTGCCAGCGGCGGGACAGGGGACAATCAGCCCCAGCATTTT.

The rearrangement uses TRBV2 and TRBJ2-3, with D possibly matching TRBD1 (5 bases). Germline CDR1 reads SNHLY; CDR2 reads FYNNEI. V lost 0 bases and J lost 5, with 15 bases in between. This CDR3 has 16 residues. The CDR3 DNA is TGTGCCAGCAGTGAAGCGCTGCGTTCTACAGGAGATACGCAGTATTTT. It encodes CASSEALRSTGDTQYF.

This clonotype turned up a few times. V and J are TRBV25-1 and TRBJ1-6; tentative D call: TRBD1 (5 bases). The CDR3 length is 14 residues. V lost 4 bases and J 7 bases, leaving 11 bases between the germline ends. Germline V gene data show CDR1 as MGHDK and CDR2 as SYGVNS. The CDR3 DNA sequence: TGTGCCAGCAGTGTCGGGACGGGGAATTCACCCCTCCACTTT. It codes for CASSVGTGNSPLHF.

This clonotype has ten or more counts. The rearrangement joins TRBV7-2 to TRBJ2-1, with D unclear. Looked up from germline, CDR1 is SGHTA and CDR2 is FQGNSA. The CDR3 loop spans 13 amino acids. The germline V and J ends were trimmed by 1 base and 5 bases, with 6 bases remaining between them. DNA of the CDR3: TGTGCCAGCAGCTTAGGTGTTAACAATGAGCAGTTCTTC. It is translated as CASSLGVNNEQFF.

This clonotype was seen at least ten times. The chain has TRBV25-1 and TRBJ2-5; weak D call: TRBD2 (6 bases). This CDR3 has 15 amino acids. The V end lost 5 bases, the J end lost 5 bases, and 18 bases lay between the germline ends. The V gene's germline CDR1 is MGHDK and CDR2 SYGVNS. For the CDR3, the DNA is TGTGCCAGCAGTCCCCCGGGAGACTCCTCGGAGACCCAGTACTTC. Its translation is CASSPPGDSSETQYF. Full variable domain (missing parts from reference TRBV25-1 and TRBJ2-5): EADIYQTPRYLVIGTGKKITLECSQTMGHDKMYWYQQDPGMELHLIHYSYGVNSTEKGDLSSESTVSRIRTEHFPLTLESARPSHTSQYLCASSPPGDSSETQYFGPGTRLLVL.

This clonotype was observed a handful of times. The V gene is TRBV7-9, the J gene TRBJ1-2; D might be TRBD1 (5 bases). The CDR3 totals 17 residues. Trimming took off 5 bases at V and 2 bases at J, with 21 bases between the two ends. Germline V CDR1 and CDR2: SEHNR, FQNEAQ (reference sequence). The CDR3 region is CASSPLLGRASNYGYTF. For the CDR3, the DNA is TGTGCCAGCAGCCCCCTCTTGGGCAGGGCGAGCAACTATGGCTACACCTTC.

This clonotype appeared a few times. The chain has TRBV12-3 or TRBV12-4 and TRBJ1-5; TRBD1 might be the D (6 bases). V was shortened by 4 bases and J by 6 bases, with 16 bases between the two germline ends. The CDR3 spans 15 residues. In DNA form, the CDR3 reads TGTGCCAGCAGTTCCCCCGAGGGGGTAGGTCAGCCCCAGCATTTT. It codes for CASSSPEGVGQPQHF.

This chain links TRBV5-1 with TRBJ2-5; D not certain. CDR1 is SGHRS and CDR2 is YFSETQ in the germline V gene. The CDR3 consists of 13 residues. The ends were cut back, 7 bases at V and 5 bases at J, with 15 bases in the middle. CDR3 region: CASRLVTSETQYF. CDR3 nucleotides: TGCGCCAGCCGATTGGTGACTTCTGAGACCCAGTACTTC.

This clonotype turned up a few times. V and J are TRBV5-4 and TRBJ1-2, with 10 bases identical to TRBD1. V gave up 4 bases and J gave up 6 bases; unmatched junction bases: 9. Germline V CDR1 and CDR2: SGHNT, YYREEE (reference sequence). There are 15 residues in the CDR3. CDR3 in amino acids: CASSPIRQGANGYTF. DNA for the CDR3: TGTGCCAGCAGCCCCATTCGACAGGGGGCTAATGGCTACACCTTC.

In its sample, this clonotype was seen many times. This chain joins TRBV7-2 and TRBJ1-1; 8 bases match TRBD1. The germline CDR1 and CDR2 sequences are SGHTA and FQGNSA. The J segment lost 6 bases and the V segment lost 3 bases, leaving 9 bases of the junction unmatched. The CDR3 spans 15 residues. The CDR3 loop is CASSFRTGRLSEAFF. The CDR3 DNA reads TGTGCCAGCAGCTTCAGGACAGGGAGGCTTTCTGAAGCTTTCTTT.

This clonotype was detected many times. The chain is built from TRBV4-3 and TRBJ1-1, with D perhaps TRBD1 (6 bases). With 2 bases removed from V and 5 bases from J, the gap between germline ends came to 15 bases. Germline lookup yields CDR1 LGHNA and CDR2 YSLEER. This CDR3 spans 15 amino acids. The CDR3 loop reads CASSQKQGIYTEAFF. CDR3 coding DNA: TGCGCCAGCAGCCAAAAACAGGGTATATATACTGAAGCTTTCTTT.

The chain carries TRBV12-3 or TRBV12-4 and TRBJ1-1; D is ambiguous. This CDR3 has 15 residues. Trimming pared 5 bases from V and 3 bases from J, leaving 16 bases between. The CDR3 reads CASSPGSSRDTEAFF. The CDR3 coding sequence is TGTGCCAGCAGTCCAGGAAGTTCGAGGGACACTGAAGCTTTCTTT.

Ten or more counts support this clonotype. The genes are TRBV7-2 and TRBJ2-2; D ambiguous. Germline-derived CDR1 and CDR2 are SGHTA and FQGNSA. V gave up 2 bases and J gave up 6 bases, with 7 bases separating them. The CDR3 totals 13 residues. CDR3 sequence reads: CASSLSLAGELFF. The CDR3 DNA follows: TGTGCCAGCAGCTTATCTCTAGCCGGGGAGCTGTTTTTT. The full variable domain, in which reference TRBV7-2 and TRBJ2-2 provide the parts outside the CDR3, is GAGVSQSPSNKVTEKGKDVELRCDPISGHTALYWYRQSLGQGLEFLIYFQGNSAPDKSGLPSDRFSAERTGGSVSTLTIQRTQQEDSAVYLCASSLSLAGELFFGEGSRLTVL.

Only a few counts were recorded for this clonotype. The rearrangement uses TRBV9 and TRBJ2-5; TRBD1 aligns across 10 bases. After removal of 2 bases from V and 5 bases from J, the junction contained 3 bases not matched to a gene. The CDR3 runs to 14 residues. In germline, CDR1 is SGDLS, CDR2 YYNGEE. For the CDR3, the DNA is TGTGCCAGCAGCGTGAGGACAGGGGGTGAGACCCAGTACTTC. Translated, it gives CASSVRTGGETQYF.

At least ten counts were recorded for this clonotype. The V call is TRBV6-2 or TRBV6-3, the J call TRBJ2-7; D may be TRBD1 (6 bases). The CDR3 has 14 amino acids. Trimming took 4 bases from V and 2 from J, leaving 12 bases between them. In germline, CDR1 is MNHEY, CDR2 SVGEGT. Here the CDR3 DNA reads TGTGCCAGCAGTTGGGGAAGGGGGACCTACGAGCAGTACTTC. This codes for CASSWGRGTYEQYF.

The chain combines TRBV7-9 with TRBJ1-1, with D possibly being TRBD1 (6 bases). This CDR3 is built from 14 residues. Germline V gives CDR1 SEHNR, CDR2 FQNEAQ (reference sequence). Between the trimmed V and J ends, which lost 1 base and 6 bases, there was a span of 12 bases. CDR3 residues: CASSLGGGTAEAFF. The CDR3 nucleotides read TGTGCCAGCAGCTTAGGAGGGGGGACTGCTGAAGCTTTCTTT.